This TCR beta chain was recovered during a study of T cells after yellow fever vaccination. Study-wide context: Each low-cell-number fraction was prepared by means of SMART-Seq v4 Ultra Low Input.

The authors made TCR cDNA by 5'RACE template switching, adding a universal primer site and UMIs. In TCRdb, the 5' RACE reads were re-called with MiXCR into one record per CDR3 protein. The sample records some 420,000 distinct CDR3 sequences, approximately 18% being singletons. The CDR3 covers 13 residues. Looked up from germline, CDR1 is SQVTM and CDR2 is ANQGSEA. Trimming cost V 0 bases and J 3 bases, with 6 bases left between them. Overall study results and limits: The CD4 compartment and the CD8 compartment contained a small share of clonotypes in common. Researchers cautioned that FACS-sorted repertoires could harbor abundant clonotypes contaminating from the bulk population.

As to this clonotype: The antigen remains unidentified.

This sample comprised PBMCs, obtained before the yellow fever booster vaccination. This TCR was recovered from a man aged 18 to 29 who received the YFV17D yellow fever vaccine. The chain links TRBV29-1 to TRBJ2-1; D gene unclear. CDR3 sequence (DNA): TGCAGCGTTGAAGAACCACTCTACAATGAGCAGTTCTTC. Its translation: CSVEEPLYNEQFF.